This T cell receptor beta chain was recorded in a study of blood T cell repertoires in COVID-19. Turning to the study itself: COVID-19 samples collected from the United States, Italy and Spain covered acute and convalescent phases.

This CDR3 is 16 amino acids long. Germline V gene lookup returns CDR1 SGHVS and CDR2 FQNEAQ. The V and J ends lost 2 bases and 1 base respectively, with 14 bases between them. Authors' processing steps: Estimation of nucleated cell counts was performed using reference gene primer amplification. Sequencing used immunoSEQ multiplex PCR; TCRdb keeps in-frame clones, though not all of them. The V and J calls and clone size were taken over from that table, and D and trimming were inferred from the DNA. In the table there are a few hundred thousand clones, 88% of which are singletons. The chain uses TRBV7-8 and TRBJ1-1, with D maybe TRBD1 (6 bases). The sequencing sample was made of peripheral blood. This clonotype was obtained from a woman aged 25-40 years with acute or convalescent COVID-19. The CDR3 sequence: CASSLFRGRPNTEAFF. The CDR3, as DNA: TGTGCCAGCAGCTTATTCAGGGGCCGACCGAACACTGAAGCTTTCTTT.